Below are 14 T cell receptor beta chains sequenced from a single sample in a study of spatial heterogeneity in lung cancer. Regarding the study as a whole: Mutation counts in tumors were tracked by counts of expanded intratumoral alpha and beta TCRs.

Time point given: sample taken at primary tumor resection. No cognate antigen is known for these TCRs. Each CDR3 protein is one row after TCRdb ran MiXCR on the 5' RACE reads. The sample has about 10,000 distinct CDR3 sequences, about 11% seen once. Sequenced here: lung tumor tissue, sampled at surgery. Receptor source: a female donor with early-stage non-small cell lung cancer.

This clonotype was found a few times. The chain recombines TRBV10-3 with TRBJ2-3, with 9 bases matching TRBD2. The junction had 5 bases not matched to a gene; V was cut back by 9 bases and J by 4 bases. Germline CDR1 and CDR2: ENHRY and SYGVKD. There are 13 residues in the CDR3. CDR3 sequence reads: CAIRAGGADTQYF. The DNA of the CDR3 is TGTGCCATTCGAGCGGGAGGAGCAGATACGCAGTATTTT.

This clonotype was seen ten or more times. V usage is TRBV10-3 and J usage is TRBJ1-5; D not certain. From germline, CDR1 is ENHRY and CDR2 SYGVKD. Trimming took 5 bases from V and 2 from J, leaving 10 bases between them. The CDR3 runs 14 residues. The CDR3 DNA is TGTGCCATCAGTCCCACTACGGGCAATCAGCCCCAGCATTTT. This translates into CAISPTTGNQPQHF.

The V and J genes are TRBV7-9 and TRBJ1-3; 7 bases are a match to TRBD1. Germline trimming cut 4 bases from V and 0 bases from J; bases unmatched to any gene: 9. The CDR3 loop spans 17 amino acids. Germline CDR1 is SEHNR and CDR2 is FQNEAQ (reference sequence). The CDR3: CASSYRTGLDSGNTIYF. DNA of the CDR3: TGTGCCAGCAGCTATAGGACAGGCCTCGACTCTGGAAACACCATATATTTT.

V gene TRBV6-5 combines with J gene TRBJ1-2; 7 nucleotides line up with TRBD1. This CDR3 has 13 amino acids. Trimming at V came to 10 bases and at J to 5 bases, leaving 10 bases not matched to a gene. The V gene's germline CDR1 is MNHEY and CDR2 SVGAGI. The chain's CDR3 is CATSRGTEYGYTF. CDR3 bases: TGTGCCACATCGAGGGGGACAGAATATGGCTACACCTTC.

J is TRBJ2-6 and V is TRBV19; D might be TRBD2 (7 bases). Trimming cost V 3 bases and J 4 bases, with 13 bases left between them. There are 16 residues in the CDR3. Germline CDR1 reads LNHDA; CDR2 reads SQIVND (reference sequence). This CDR3 reads CASSMLAGAGANVLTF. The DNA for the CDR3 is TGTGCCAGTAGTATGTTGGCGGGGGCCGGGGCCAACGTCCTGACTTTC.

In its sample, this clonotype was seen many times. J is TRBJ2-2 and V is TRBV6-1; unclear D gene. From germline, CDR1 is MNHNS and CDR2 SASEGT. V gave up 2 bases and J gave up 10 bases, with 11 bases separating them. The CDR3 is 13 amino acids. The CDR3 is CASSELRRAELFF. CDR3 nucleotides: TGTGCCAGCAGTGAACTACGACGAGCGGAGCTGTTTTTT.

In this sample, this clonotype turned up many times. This sequence joins TRBV5-1 and TRBJ2-7; the match to TRBD2 covers 9 bases. CDR1 is SGHRS, CDR2 YFSETQ, per germline. The J segment lost 3 bases and the V segment lost 4 bases, leaving 5 bases of the junction unmatched. This CDR3 has 14 amino acids. CDR3 coding DNA: TGCGCCAGCAGCGGAGGAGCGGGAGGCTACGAGCAGTACTTC. Amino acid sequence: CASSGGAGGYEQYF.

There are a few counts of this clonotype. The chain links TRBV7-2 to TRBJ1-4; the D gene is possibly TRBD1 (5 bases). Trimming shortened V by 1 base and J by 8 bases, and 17 bases separated the two germline ends. The CDR3 runs to 16 residues. Germline V gene lookup returns CDR1 SGHTA and CDR2 FQGNSA. The CDR3 spells CASSLGGSFVFEKLFF. As DNA, the CDR3 is TGTGCCAGCAGCTTAGGGGGGTCCTTTGTCTTCGAAAAACTGTTTTTT.

The chain combines TRBV11-2 with TRBJ1-2, with no clear D. This CDR3 spans 14 amino acids. Germline V gene data show CDR1 as SGHAT and CDR2 as FQNNGV. Trimming took off 5 bases at V and 1 base at J, with 11 bases between the two ends. CDR3 sequence reads: CASSPTGLNYGYTF. In nucleotides, the CDR3 is TGTGCCAGCAGCCCCACCGGGCTTAACTATGGCTACACCTTC. Combining the CDR3 with reference TRBV11-2 and TRBJ1-2 gives the whole variable domain EAGVAQSPRYKIIEKRQSVAFWCNPISGHATLYWYQQILGQGPKLLIQFQNNGVVDDSQLPKDRFSAERLKGVDSTLKIQPAKLEDSAVYLCASSPTGLNYGYTFGSGTRLTVV.

This clonotype was seen a handful of times. The chain couples TRBV20-1 to TRBJ1-2, with 9 bases identical to TRBD1. After removal of 1 base from V and 7 bases from J, the junction contained 4 bases not matched to a gene. Germline V lookup: CDR1 DFQATT, CDR2 SNEGSKA (reference sequence). The CDR3 runs 13 residues. The CDR3 loop is CSARGQGVGGYTF. The CDR3 region has the DNA TGCAGTGCTAGAGGACAGGGGGTAGGTGGCTACACCTTC.

The chain employs TRBV24-1 and TRBJ1-1, with 8 nucleotides matching TRBD1. CDR1 is KGHDR and CDR2 is SFDVKD in the germline V gene. The CDR3 extends over 15 amino acids. The V and J ends lost 7 bases and 5 bases, in that order; junction bases with no gene match: 11. DNA of the CDR3: TGTGCCACCAGAGAAACCGACAGGGGTGGAACTGAAGCTTTCTTT. This codes for CATRETDRGGTEAFF.

To note about this clonotype: A much larger clone sits a single nucleotide away, making a read error possible. V gene TRBV19 combines with J gene TRBJ2-2, with 7 positions matching TRBD2. CDR1 is LNHDA and CDR2 is SQIVND in the germline V gene (reference sequence). The CDR3 sequence is 15 residues long. The V gene end was trimmed by 7 bases and the J gene end by 2 bases; junction bases not matched to a gene: 7. The CDR3 is CASKAGRDNTGELFF. In nucleotides, the CDR3 is TGTGCCAGTAAGGCGGGGAGGGACAACACCGGGGAGCTGTTTTTT.

A remark on this clonotype: This may arise from a read error, as a much more abundant clone is one base away. The chain carries TRBV2 and TRBJ1-2, with D possibly being TRBD1 (5 bases). The CDR3 is made up of 14 amino acids. In germline, CDR1 is SNHLY, CDR2 FYNNEI. The chain's CDR3 is CVRPSGRTNYGYTF. Here the CDR3 DNA reads TGTGTCAGACCCTCGGGCAGGACAAACTATGGCTACACCTTC. Supplemented by reference TRBV2 and TRBJ1-2, the full variable domain reads EPEVTQTPSHQVTQMGQEVILRCVPISNHLYFYWYRQILGQKVEFLVSFYNNEISEKSEIFDDQFSVERPDGSNFTLKIRSTKLEDSAMYFCVRPSGRTNYGYTFGSGTRLTVV.

This clonotype was detected only a few times. This sequence may be a read error, since a much larger clone differs from it by one base. The J gene is TRBJ2-4, the V gene TRBV19; D might be TRBD2 (6 bases). The V end lost 2 bases, the J end lost 5 bases, and 10 bases lay between the germline ends. This CDR3 region has 14 residues. CDR1 is LNHDA and CDR2 is SQIVND in the germline V gene (reference sequence). The CDR3 protein is CASSIRGTQNIQYF. The DNA for the CDR3 is TGTGCCAGTAGTATACGGGGGACGCAAAACATTCAGTACTTC.